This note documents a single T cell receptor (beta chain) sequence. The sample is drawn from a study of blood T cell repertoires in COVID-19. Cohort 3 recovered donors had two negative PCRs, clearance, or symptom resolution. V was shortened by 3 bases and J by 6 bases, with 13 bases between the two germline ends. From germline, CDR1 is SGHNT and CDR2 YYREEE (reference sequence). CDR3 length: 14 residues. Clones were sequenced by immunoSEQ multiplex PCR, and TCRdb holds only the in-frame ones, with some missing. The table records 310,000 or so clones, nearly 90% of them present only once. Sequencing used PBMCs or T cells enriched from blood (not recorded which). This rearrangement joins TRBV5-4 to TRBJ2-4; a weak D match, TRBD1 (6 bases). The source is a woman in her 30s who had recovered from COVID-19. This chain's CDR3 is CASSSYRVGNIQYF. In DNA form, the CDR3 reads TGTGCCAGCAGCTCCTACAGGGTTGGAAACATTCAGTACTTC.